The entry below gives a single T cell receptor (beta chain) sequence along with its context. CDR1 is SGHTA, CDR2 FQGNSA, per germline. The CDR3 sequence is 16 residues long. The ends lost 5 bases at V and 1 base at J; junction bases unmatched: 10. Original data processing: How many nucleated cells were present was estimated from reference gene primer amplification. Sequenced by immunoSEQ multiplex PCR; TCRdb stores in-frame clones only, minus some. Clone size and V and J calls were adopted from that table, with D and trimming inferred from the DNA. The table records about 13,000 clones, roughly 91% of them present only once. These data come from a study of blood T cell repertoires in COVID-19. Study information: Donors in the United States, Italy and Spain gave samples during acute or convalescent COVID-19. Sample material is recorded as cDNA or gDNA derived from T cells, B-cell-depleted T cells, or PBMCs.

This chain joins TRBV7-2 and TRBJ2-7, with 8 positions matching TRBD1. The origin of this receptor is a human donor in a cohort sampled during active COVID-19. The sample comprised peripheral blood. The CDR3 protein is CASSPRTGTLSYEQYF. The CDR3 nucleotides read TGTGCCAGCAGCCCCCGGACAGGGACCCTTTCCTACGAGCAGTACTTC.